The 32 T cell receptor beta chains given below trace back to one sample, sequenced in a study of patients and donors after allogeneic stem cell transplantation. TCRdb passed the RT-PCR reads through MiXCR, listing each CDR3 protein once. Of 400,000 to 500,000 distinct CDR3 sequences listed, approximately 16% are singletons. The source material was blood, either unsorted or a sorted T cell fraction (not recorded which). The receptors here all came from a human donor who was either an allogeneic HSCT recipient or a stem cell or donor lymphocyte infusion donor (not recorded which). It is not recorded whose cells these are; they may come from a transplant donor.

This sequence joins TRBV20-1 and TRBJ1-4; TRBD1 agrees at 7 bases. J lost 7 bases, V lost 0 bases, and 5 bases had no gene match. Germline CDR1 and CDR2: DFQATT and SNEGSKA (reference sequence). This CDR3 region has 14 residues. CDR3 nucleotide sequence: TGCAGTGCTAGAGATAGAGGGGGCGGTGAAAAACTGTTTTTT. Translation gives CSARDRGGGEKLFF.

Details on this clonotype: The junction departs from germline at one end; a sequencing error may be responsible. The chain has TRBV6-5 and TRBJ1-1; D may be TRBD1 (5 bases). The CDR3 extends over 14 amino acids. Per germline, CDR1 MNHEY and CDR2 SVGAGI. This CDR3 reads CASSYQGGNTEAFF. CDR3 DNA sequence: TGTGCCAGCAGTTATCAGGGTGGGAACACTGAAGCTTTTTTT.

CDR3 DNA sequence: TGCGCCAGCAGCCAGTTACCGGGACGGCATGATGAAAAACTGTTTTTT. This sequence encodes CASSQLPGRHDEKLFF. V gene TRBV4-1 combines with J gene TRBJ1-4; maybe TRBD1 (5 bases). CDR1 and CDR2 (germline): MGHRA, YSYEKL. V was clipped by 3 bases and J by 6 bases, with 17 bases between them. CDR3 length equals 16 residues.

The rearrangement uses TRBV6-5 and TRBJ2-7; D is unclear. Germline V gene data show CDR1 as MNHEY and CDR2 as SVGAGI. Trimming left V 3 bases short and J 2 bases short, with 11 bases between. The CDR3 has 14 residues. The CDR3 DNA sequence: TGTGCCAGCAGTTATTTTCGAGGAACCTACGAGCAGTACTTC. Protein product: CASSYFRGTYEQYF.

The chain couples TRBV6-2 or TRBV6-3 to TRBJ1-5, with D possibly being TRBD1 (6 bases). CDR1 MNHEY and CDR2 SVGEGT come from the germline V gene. With 0 bases removed from V and 3 bases from J, the gap between germline ends came to 21 bases. The CDR3 covers 19 residues. CDR3 protein: CASSYSIEIDRTSNQPQHF. The CDR3 nucleotides read TGTGCCAGCAGTTACTCGATAGAGATCGACAGGACCTCCAATCAGCCCCAGCATTTT.

This clonotype has more than one count but fewer than ten. The chain joins TRBV2 to TRBJ2-1; 9 bases align to TRBD2. Per the germline V gene, CDR1 is SNHLY and CDR2 is FYNNEI. V shed 4 bases, J shed 9 bases, and the junction held 7 bases outside the gene matches. This CDR3 spans 14 amino acids. The CDR3 DNA reads as TGTGCCAGCAGTGCGCGGGGGGGCGGTGGTGAGCAGTTCTTC. Translation: CASSARGGGGEQFF.

This clonotype has only a few counts. V and J are TRBV25-1 and TRBJ2-1; D is possibly TRBD2 (6 bases). Germline lookup yields CDR1 MGHDK and CDR2 SYGVNS. V was clipped by 1 base and J by 5 bases, with 9 bases between them. The CDR3 is made up of 14 amino acids. The CDR3 here is CASSELGGNNEQFF. CDR3 DNA: TGTGCCAGCAGTGAATTGGGGGGTAACAATGAGCAGTTCTTC.

V usage is TRBV19 and J usage is TRBJ1-3; unclear D gene. Germline values: CDR1 LNHDA, CDR2 SQIVND (reference sequence). This CDR3 comprises 15 residues. Trimming took 7 bases from V and 1 from J, leaving 14 bases between them. CDR3 loop: CASKIKSGSGNTIYF. CDR3 coding DNA: TGTGCCAGTAAGATAAAGTCGGGATCTGGAAACACCATATATTTT.

This clonotype was detected a few times. The rearrangement joins TRBV5-5 to TRBJ2-6; D not certain. V was pared by 3 bases and J by 0 bases, with 4 bases between. The CDR3 extends over 14 amino acids. In germline, CDR1 is SGHKS, CDR2 YYEKEE (reference sequence). The CDR3 DNA reads TGTGCCAGCAGCTATCTCTCTGGGGCCAACGTCCTGACTTTC. Translated, it gives CASSYLSGANVLTF.

The chain recombines TRBV5-1 with TRBJ2-2, with D perhaps matching TRBD1 or TRBD2 (7 bases each). Trimming removed 4 bases at V and 0 bases at J, with 16 bases between. Germline CDR1 is SGHRS and CDR2 is YFSETQ. This CDR3 has 17 amino acids. The CDR3 sequence: CASSREGAATNTGELFF. The CDR3, as DNA: TGCGCCAGCAGCAGGGAGGGGGCAGCAACGAACACCGGGGAGCTGTTTTTT.

The gene calls are TRBV20-1 and TRBJ1-5, with D unclear. Trimming left V 2 bases short and J 4 bases short, with 15 bases between. Germline loops: CDR1 DFQATT, CDR2 SNEGSKA (reference sequence). The CDR3 has 15 amino acids. The CDR3 coding sequence is TGCAGTGCTAGAATTCCTCGATCCCATAATCAGCCCCAGCATTTT. Its protein product is CSARIPRSHNQPQHF.

This clonotype was detected ten times or more. The CDR3 region is CASSPRGAGNTEAFF. The CDR3 region has the DNA TGTGCCAGCTCACCAAGGGGAGCGGGGAACACTGAAGCTTTCTTT. The chain couples TRBV18 to TRBJ1-1, with TRBD1 as a possible D gene (5 bases). V lost 2 bases and J 1 base, leaving 11 bases between the germline ends. The CDR3 length is 15 residues. The germline gives CDR1 KGHSH, CDR2 LQKENI.

The chain employs TRBV24-1 and TRBJ2-3, with D possibly TRBD2 on 6 matching bases. From germline, CDR1 is KGHDR and CDR2 SFDVKD. This CDR3 contains 17 residues. Trimming removed 5 bases from V and 4 bases from J, with 21 bases in between. The CDR3 spells CATSGLGGPMGADTQYF. CDR3 coding DNA: TGTGCCACCAGTGGCCTGGGGGGTCCGATGGGGGCAGATACGCAGTATTTT.

In its sample, this clonotype was seen a few times. The chain has TRBV20-1 and TRBJ2-7; 7 nucleotides match TRBD1. CDR1 is DFQATT and CDR2 is SNEGSKA in the germline V gene (reference sequence). V shed 6 bases and J 5 bases; nucleotides not matched to a gene: 4. CDR3 length: 11 amino acids. The CDR3 coding sequence is TGCAGTGCCCACGACAGGGACGAGCAGTACTTC. This translates into CSAHDRDEQYF.

This clonotype was observed many times. The rearrangement joins TRBV12-3 or TRBV12-4 to TRBJ2-7; 8 bases are a match to TRBD2. J lost 6 bases, V lost 0 bases, and 7 bases had no gene match. This CDR3 is 15 amino acids long. The CDR3 region is CASSLAGLVSSEQYF. The CDR3 DNA follows: TGTGCCAGCAGTTTAGCGGGACTAGTATCTTCCGAGCAGTACTTC.

This clonotype appeared a few times. The V call is TRBV4-1, the J call TRBJ2-7; 7 positions match TRBD1. J lost 1 base, V lost 5 bases, and 8 bases had no gene match. Germline V gene data show CDR1 as MGHRA and CDR2 as YSYEKL. The CDR3 extends over 15 amino acids. The CDR3 protein is CASSYTRDSSYEQYF. The CDR3 DNA reads TGCGCCAGCAGCTACACCCGGGACAGTTCCTACGAGCAGTACTTC.

This clonotype was seen many times. The V and J genes are TRBV28 and TRBJ2-1; 12 nucleotides match TRBD2. The CDR3 is 16 residues long. Germline CDR1 reads MDHEN; CDR2 reads SYDVKM. The junction had 6 bases not matched to a gene; V was cut back by 6 bases and J by 3 bases. CDR3 residues: CASSGLAGGIYNEQFF. CDR3 DNA: TGTGCCAGCAGCGGGCTAGCGGGAGGGATCTACAATGAGCAGTTCTTC.

This clonotype was seen a few times. The rearrangement joins TRBV5-1 to TRBJ2-3; D gene uncertain. Trimming shortened V by 0 bases and J by 5 bases, and 10 bases separated the two germline ends. The CDR3 runs 14 residues. The germline CDR1 and CDR2 sequences are SGHRS and YFSETQ. The CDR3 DNA sequence: TGCGCCAGCAGCTTGGGAGCACTGCGAGATACGCAGTATTTT. Translation: CASSLGALRDTQYF.

A remark on this clonotype: It may be a read error: a sequence one base away is much more abundant. The chain carries TRBV7-2 and TRBJ1-2, with unresolved D. The CDR3 covers 15 residues. V lost 0 bases, J lost 2 bases, and 10 bases lay in between. Germline lookup yields CDR1 SGHTA and CDR2 FQGNSA. The CDR3 protein is CASSLATEVNYGYTF. CDR3 sequence (DNA): TGTGCCAGCAGCTTAGCCACAGAGGTGAACTATGGCTACACCTTC.

This chain links TRBV2 with TRBJ1-3; the D is unclear. Trimming shortened V by 7 bases and J by 0 bases, and 10 bases separated the two germline ends. The CDR3 has 14 residues. The germline gives CDR1 SNHLY, CDR2 FYNNEI. CDR3 sequence reads: CASMRLGSGNTIYF. As DNA, the CDR3 is TGTGCCAGCATGAGGTTGGGCTCTGGAAACACCATATATTTT.

The chain joins TRBV5-1 to TRBJ1-1; TRBD1 agrees at 7 bases. The V gene's germline CDR1 is SGHRS and CDR2 YFSETQ. CDR3 length: 16 amino acids. Trimming cost V 4 bases and J 4 bases; bases outside gene matches: 13. The CDR3: CASSRQGPSRPTEAFF. Written as DNA, the CDR3 is TGCGCCAGCAGCCGACAGGGCCCATCCAGGCCCACTGAAGCTTTCTTT.

In this sample, this clonotype turned up a few times. V usage is TRBV5-1 and J usage is TRBJ2-5, with a possible D match to TRBD1 (5 bases). Germline CDR1 SGHRS, CDR2 YFSETQ. Trimming cost V 6 bases and J 2 bases, with 14 bases left between them. This CDR3 comprises 14 residues. The CDR3 DNA follows: TGCGCCAGCAAATTGACAGAGCTGCAAGAGACCCAGTACTTC. This codes for CASKLTELQETQYF.

The chain has TRBV10-3 and TRBJ2-7; 10 nucleotides line up with TRBD1. The germline gives CDR1 ENHRY, CDR2 SYGVKD. J lost 2 bases, V lost 6 bases, and 4 bases had no gene match. The CDR3 spans 14 residues. The CDR3: CAIRAGTGAYEQYF. The DNA of the CDR3 is TGTGCCATCAGGGCCGGGACAGGGGCCTACGAGCAGTACTTC.

This clonotype was recorded a few times. The rearrangement uses TRBV19 and TRBJ1-1; 9 bases fit TRBD1. This CDR3 contains 17 residues. The V gene's germline CDR1 is LNHDA and CDR2 SQIVND (reference sequence). J lost 2 bases, V lost 4 bases, and 11 bases had no gene match. CDR3: CASSTPGQGSINTEAFF. CDR3 nucleotide sequence: TGTGCCAGTAGTACTCCGGGACAGGGTTCGATCAACACTGAAGCTTTCTTT.

The gene calls are TRBV7-9 and TRBJ2-2; perhaps TRBD1 as D (6 bases). V was cut by 4 bases and J by 0 bases, with 9 bases left in between. The germline V gene encodes CDR1 SEHNR and CDR2 FQNEAQ (reference sequence). The CDR3 runs to 15 residues. CDR3 region: CASSSKGANTGELFF. CDR3 nucleotide sequence: TGTGCCAGCAGCTCAAAGGGGGCGAACACCGGGGAGCTGTTTTTT.

The chain has TRBV11-3 and TRBJ2-1, with TRBD2 identical over 9 bases. J gave up 9 bases and V 5 bases, and 11 bases lay outside the gene matches. The length of the CDR3 is 15 residues. CDR1 is SGHNT and CDR2 is YENEEA in the germline V gene. CDR3 coding DNA: TGTGCCAGCAGCCCAGCGGGAGGACCGGTCAGTGAGCAGTTCTTC. This translates into CASSPAGGPVSEQFF.

The genes are TRBV5-6 and TRBJ1-6; 8 bases fit TRBD1. In germline, CDR1 is SGHDT, CDR2 YYEEEE. The trim removed 1 base at V and 7 bases at J, leaving 7 bases unmatched. The CDR3 is 16 residues long. The CDR3 reads CASSLKPQGGNSPLHF. The CDR3 DNA reads as TGTGCCAGCAGCTTGAAACCACAGGGGGGAAATTCACCCCTCCACTTT. Using reference TRBV5-6 and TRBJ1-6 for the parts outside the CDR3, the full variable domain is DAGVTQSPTHLIKTRGQQVTLRCSPKSGHDTVSWYQQALGQGPQFIFQYYEEEERQRGNFPDRFSGHQFPNYSSELNVNALLLGDSALYLCASSLKPQGGNSPLHFGNGTRLTVT.

The chain employs TRBV20-1 and TRBJ1-2, with D unresolved. The CDR3 runs 12 residues. V was pared by 5 bases and J by 2 bases, with 9 bases between. Germline V lookup: CDR1 DFQATT, CDR2 SNEGSKA (reference sequence). The CDR3 reads CSARVSNYGYTF. The CDR3 region has the DNA TGCAGTGCTCGGGTGTCAAACTATGGCTACACCTTC.

This chain connects TRBV20-1 to TRBJ1-2; the D is unclear. Trimming pared 6 bases from V and 1 base from J, leaving 6 bases between. This CDR3 has 11 amino acids. The germline CDR1 and CDR2 sequences are DFQATT and SNEGSKA (reference sequence). The CDR3 region is CSAGHNYGYTF. CDR3 coding DNA: TGCAGTGCAGGGCATAACTATGGCTACACCTTC.

The chain recombines TRBV6-1 with TRBJ2-7; 11 nucleotides line up with TRBD1. Germline CDR1 and CDR2: MNHNS and SASEGT. With 6 bases clipped from V and 2 bases from J, the junction kept 9 bases outside the gene matches. The CDR3 spans 16 residues. This CDR3 reads CASSRGTGGETYEQYF. The CDR3 nucleotides are TGTGCCAGCAGCCGCGGGACAGGGGGTGAGACCTACGAGCAGTACTTC.

This clonotype was recorded a few times. The V and J genes are TRBV20-1 and TRBJ2-5; 10 positions agree with TRBD2. CDR3 length: 14 amino acids. The V and J ends lost 3 bases and 2 bases, in that order; junction bases with no gene match: 3. The germline V gene encodes CDR1 DFQATT and CDR2 SNEGSKA (reference sequence). The CDR3 spells CSARQTSGQETQYF. CDR3 in DNA: TGCAGTGCTAGGCAGACTAGCGGGCAAGAGACCCAGTACTTC.

The gene calls are TRBV11-2 and TRBJ2-4; D may be TRBD1 (6 bases). This CDR3 comprises 14 residues. Germline-derived CDR1 and CDR2 are SGHAT and FQNNGV. Trimming pared 1 base from V and 8 bases from J, leaving 12 bases between. CDR3 residues: CASSLVGRGDIQYF. CDR3 in DNA: TGTGCCAGCAGCTTAGTTGGCAGGGGAGACATTCAGTACTTC.